This T cell receptor (beta chain) was profiled in a study of cytomegalovirus exposure and HLA in healthy donors. Findings of the study overall: An ancestry cluster, one associated with Asian ancestry, reportedly showed fewer N-insertions than the approximately 660-donor mean in a later analysis. About 87% or about 30% of the time was how often most TCR beta V segments were productive, according to an earlier analysis. Rare sequences made up most TCRs, while some public TCRs were found in many donors.

As regards this clone: Antigen specificity is unknown.

After removal of 1 base from V and 0 bases from J, the junction contained 2 bases not matched to a gene. This CDR3 has 15 residues. In germline, CDR1 is SNHLY, CDR2 FYNNEI. Researchers ran the PCR with 60 Vbeta and 13 Jbeta primers. The data were produced by immunoSEQ multiplex PCR, yet TCRdb's version contains in-frame clones alone and is incomplete. The table includes roughly 220,000 clones, roughly 80% detected once. This rearrangement joins TRBV2 to TRBJ1-2; the match to TRBD1 covers 7 bases. Sequenced: PBMCs. This clonotype was obtained from a man aged 30-40 years in good health and CMV-seronegative. The CDR3, as DNA: TGTGCCAGCAGTGAAGTTGACAGGGCTAACTATGGCTACACCTTC. It yields the protein CASSEVDRANYGYTF.